This is a list of T cell receptor beta chains from one sample in a study of blood T cell repertoires in COVID-19. The table came from immunoSEQ multiplex PCR; TCRdb's copy has only in-frame clones and leaves some out. The sample records roughly 500,000 clones, 80% to 90% being singletons. Source material: peripheral blood. The receptor source for this set is a human donor in a cohort sampled during active COVID-19. Both conserved end residues are part of each CDR3. The D gene is left open where the match is weak. Some rows mark clone size as missing; the rest say once, few, many or name a class of expanded clone.

size	D	J	V	DNA	CDR3
-	-	TRBJ2-1	TRBV9	TGTGCCAGCAGCGTAGATTCGGGATTCTACAATGAGCAGTTCTTC	CASSVDSGFYNEQFF
-	-	TRBJ2-3	TRBV5-1	TGCGCCAGCAGCTTAACTAGCCGAGATACGCAGTATTTT	CASSLTSRDTQYF
once	-	TRBJ2-1	TRBV9	TGTGCCAGCAGCACCCGGACTAATTCCTACAATGAGCAGTTCTTC	CASSTRTNSYNEQFF
-	TRBD1	TRBJ2-5	TRBV11-2	TGTGCCAGCAGCTTCGACAGGGGTTGGACGGAGACCCAGTACTTC	CASSFDRGWTETQYF
-	TRBD2	TRBJ2-1	TRBV29-1	TGCAGCGCCCAACTAGCGGGAGGACGTGAGCAGTTCTTC	CSAQLAGGREQFF
-	TRBD2	TRBJ2-5	TRBV6-5	TGTGCCAGCATAAGGACTAGCGGGAATCCAGAGACCCAGTACTTC	CASIRTSGNPETQYF
-	-	TRBJ2-2	TRBV4-3	TGCGCCAGCAGCCAAGAGCTCCCGGGATCCGGGGAGCTGTTTTTT	CASSQELPGSGELFF
-	-	TRBJ1-1	TRBV5-1	TGCGCCAGCAGCCAGACATATTACACTGAAGCTTTCTTT	CASSQTYYTEAFF
once	TRBD2	TRBJ2-3	TRBV28	TGTGCCACGACTAGCGGAGACACAGATACGCAGTATTTT	CATTSGDTDTQYF
-	-	TRBJ2-1	TRBV6-5	TGTGCCAGCATCAGAGGACTAGGGGGGGGAAATGAGCAGTTCTTC	CASIRGLGGGNEQFF
-	TRBD2	TRBJ2-2	TRBV7-9	TGTGCCAGCAGCTTAGCGGGAGGGACCGGGGAGCTGTTTTTT	CASSLAGGTGELFF
-	-	TRBJ2-7	TRBV5-1	TGCGCCAGCAGCTTGGTTGGTAGCGTCTCCTACGAGCAGTACTTC	CASSLVGSVSYEQYF
-	-	TRBJ1-1	TRBV18	TGTGCCAGCTCACCACTCGCAGTTAACACTGAAGCTTTCTTT	CASSPLAVNTEAFF
once	TRBD2	TRBJ2-7	TRBV19	TGTGCCAGTAGTATGTTGTCGGGAGGTACCTACGAGCAGTACTTC	CASSMLSGGTYEQYF
-	-	TRBJ2-3	TRBV6-6	TGTGCCAGCGAGGACTCCCTTCCCACAGATACGCAGTATTTT	CASEDSLPTDTQYF
-	-	TRBJ2-5	TRBV5-4	TGTGCCAGCAGCCCTGGAACAGGGTCGCGAGGAGAGACCCAGTACTTC	CASSPGTGSRGETQYF
-	-	TRBJ2-7	TRBV11-2	TGTGCCAGCACCGATCCCGGGGAACGATTTTACGAGCAGTACTTC	CASTDPGERFYEQYF
once	TRBD1	TRBJ1-2	TRBV10-1	TGCGCAAGAGGGACAGGCATCTATGGCTACACCTTC	CARGTGIYGYTF
-	TRBD1	TRBJ2-1	TRBV10-1	TGCGCCAGCAGTGAGTCTGGAACAGGGGAGAATGAGCAGTTCTTC	CASSESGTGENEQFF
-	TRBD1	TRBJ2-7	TRBV7-3	TGTGCCAGCAGCTCCTTGGACAGGGGCGCCGAGCAGTACTTC	CASSSLDRGAEQYF
-	-	TRBJ2-1	TRBV24-1	TGTGCCACCAGGACAGAAAATGAGCAGTTCTTC	CATRTENEQFF
few	TRBD2	TRBJ2-3	TRBV5-1	TGCGCCAGCGTGGGACTAGCGGGAGAAGATACGCAGTATTTT	CASVGLAGEDTQYF
-	-	TRBJ2-3	TRBV7-2	TGTGCCAGCAGCTTAGGCGGAGCCATAGATACGCAGTATTTT	CASSLGGAIDTQYF
-	-	TRBJ2-2	TRBV7-2	TGTGCCAGCAGCGGCATTACAGGGACCCCCCACGGGGAGCTGTTTTTT	CASSGITGTPHGELFF
-	TRBD1	TRBJ1-4	TRBV9	TGTGCCAGCAGCGTAGGACAGGGCTGGGACGAAAAACTGTTTTTT	CASSVGQGWDEKLFF
-	-	TRBJ1-2	TRBV30	TGTGCCTGGAGTGCGACTAAGGGCTACACCTTC	CAWSATKGYTF
few	TRBD2	TRBJ2-1	TRBV6-2/TRBV6-3	TGTGCCAGCAGCACCGGGACTAGCGGGAGGGGAGACAATGAGCAGTTCTTC	CASSTGTSGRGDNEQFF
-	-	TRBJ2-7	TRBV9	TGTGCCAGCAGCGCCGCGACAGGCCCCATCCCCGAGCAGTACTTC	CASSAATGPIPEQYF
-	-	TRBJ1-1	TRBV11-2	TGTGCCAGCAGGAGGATGAACACTGAAGCTTTCTTT	CASRRMNTEAFF
-	TRBD1	TRBJ1-1	TRBV30	TGTGCCTGGGACAGGGTACCGACGAACACTGAAGCTTTCTTT	CAWDRVPTNTEAFF
-	-	TRBJ2-7	TRBV6-1	TGTGCCAGCAGTGCTTCCCCGGCCAGGGGCGGCGATTCGCCGTCCTTC	CASSASPARGGDSPSF
-	TRBD1	TRBJ1-5	TRBV6-2/TRBV6-3	TGTGCCAGCAGTTCCCTTCAGGGGGCGCAGAGCAATCAGCCCCAGCATTTT	CASSSLQGAQSNQPQHF
-	-	TRBJ2-1	TRBV6-2/TRBV6-3	TGTGCCAGCAGCTACTCTAGTGCCTCCTACAATGAGCAGTTCTTC	CASSYSSASYNEQFF
once	TRBD2	TRBJ2-3	TRBV11-2	TGTGCCAGCGGGCCTAGCGGGAGTGTTGTCACAGATACGCAGTATTTT	CASGPSGSVVTDTQYF
few	TRBD1	TRBJ1-1	TRBV9	TGTGCCAGCAGCCCAGGACAGGGGGTGAGGAACACTGAAGCTTTCTTT	CASSPGQGVRNTEAFF
-	-	TRBJ1-2	TRBV25-1	TGTGCCAGCAGTGTAGGGGATGGCTACACCTTC	CASSVGDGYTF
few	-	TRBJ2-2	TRBV19	TGTGCCAGTTTCTTTTCCCGAGGGGGGGCTAACACCGGGGAGCTGTTTTTT	CASFFSRGGANTGELFF
-	-	TRBJ2-1	TRBV19	TGTGCCAGTAGTATCGGTAGCTACAATGAGCAGTTCTTC	CASSIGSYNEQFF
-	-	TRBJ2-5	TRBV11-3	TGTGCCAGCAGCTTAGGAACTAGTCAAGAGACCCAGTACTTC	CASSLGTSQETQYF
-	TRBD1	TRBJ1-1	TRBV3-1/TRBV3-2	TGTGCCAGCAGCCCCCGACAGGGCACCGCCACTGAAGCTTTCTTT	CASSPRQGTATEAFF